This T cell receptor beta chain was observed in a study of post-analysis software for immune sequencing data (dated by TCRdb to 2015 to 2017). With respect to the entire study: Recorded disease courses included relapsing-remitting, secondary progressive and progressive-relapsing multiple sclerosis, with some patients lacking subtype annotation. Patient repertoires were compared against some twelve previously published healthy control repertoires from donors aged about 6 to 27 years. A subset of samples was prepared in parallel using single-end sample barcoding, then pooled and co-amplified after Illumina adapter ligation. General study outcomes and caveats: Strong co-clustering of samples prepared in the same batch was shown by direct clustering with F measure, prompting a batch-effect correction. Significantly lower normalized Chao1 diversity was found in multiple sclerosis patients than in controls, suggesting substantial peripheral T-cell clonal expansion. The control group was slightly older than the multiple sclerosis patient group. Patients showed significantly higher frequencies than controls for roughly five TRBV segments, among them TRBV5-6, TRBV5-1 and TRBV20-1.

Preparation of the library involved PCR. Instrument used: Illumina HiSeq 2500. To reduce PCR and sequencing biases, unique molecular identifiers were incorporated into the TCR beta cDNA libraries. Some 500,000 cDNA molecules were obtained for every 1 to 10 million input T cells, so each molecule roughly corresponded to one T cell. The same protocol used for the earlier healthy control dataset was applied to prepare and sequence the patient libraries. Within a given batch, samples were prepared together, multiplexed and sequenced on the same HiSeq lane. In the paper's pipeline: Raw barcoded reads were processed with MIGEC, discarding single-read molecular identifier groups before consensus assembly and CDR3 extraction. VDJtools was used for post-analysis of the clonotype tables, with diversity normalized by down-sampling every dataset to the smallest sample size. Repertoire overlap clustering matched CDR3 amino acid but not nucleotide sequences to correct batch-related cross-sample contamination. Using fastp trimming at Q25 and MiXCR clonotype assembly, TCRdb reanalyzed the public sequencing data and kept in-frame beta chains. Every entry covers one CDR3 protein and lists the most common genes and DNA from its rows. The V and J calls and clone size are TCRdb's, not the authors'. In all, the sample holds around 710,000 distinct CDR3 sequences, and 35% to 55% of those were seen once. The ten top clones hold roughly 4.5% of the sample.

To demonstrate the VDJtools post-analysis software, the study profiled TCR beta repertoires from the peripheral blood of about a dozen young patients with multiple sclerosis. Multiple sclerosis patients were children and adolescents aged roughly 6 to 17 years. This clonotype occurred once. Its recognized antigen is unknown. Base quality data are lacking; no much larger clone is found one base away. Measured from the cysteine to the phenylalanine, the CDR3 is 17 residues long. The read is trimmed to its CDR3 DNA, 51 bases read in frame from base 1. Ends trimmed: V by 7 bases, J by 4 bases; bases unmatched to a gene: 15. The germline V gene yields SQVTM for CDR1 and ANQGSEA for CDR2.

The chain is made from TRBV29-1 and TRBJ2-3; 12 bases in the middle match TRBD1. Material: blood. The TCR comes from a girl under 18 with multiple sclerosis. The bases are TGCAGCGGAGGACGGGACAGGGGGCTAGTTTCCGCAGATACGCAGTATTTT. Its amino acids are CSGGRDRGLVSADTQYF.